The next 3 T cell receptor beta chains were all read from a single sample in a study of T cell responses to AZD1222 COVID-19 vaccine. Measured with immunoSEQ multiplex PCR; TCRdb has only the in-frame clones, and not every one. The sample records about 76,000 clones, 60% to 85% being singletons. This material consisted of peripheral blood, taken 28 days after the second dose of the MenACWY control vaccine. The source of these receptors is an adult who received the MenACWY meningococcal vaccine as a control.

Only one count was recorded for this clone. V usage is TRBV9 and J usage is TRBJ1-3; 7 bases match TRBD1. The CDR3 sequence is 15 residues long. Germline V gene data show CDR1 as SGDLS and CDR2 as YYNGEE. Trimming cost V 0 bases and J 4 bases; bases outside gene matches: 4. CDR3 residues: CASSVVRGPGNTIYF. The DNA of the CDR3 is TGTGCCAGCAGCGTAGTTAGGGGGCCCGGAAACACCATATATTTT.

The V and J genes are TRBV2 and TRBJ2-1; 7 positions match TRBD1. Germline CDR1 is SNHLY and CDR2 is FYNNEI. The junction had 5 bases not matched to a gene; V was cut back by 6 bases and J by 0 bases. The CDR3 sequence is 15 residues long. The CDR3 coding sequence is TGTGCCAGCAGCACACAGGGGTTCTCCTACAATGAGCAGTTCTTC. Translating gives CASSTQGFSYNEQFF. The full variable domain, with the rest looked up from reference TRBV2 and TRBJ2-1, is EPEVTQTPSHQVTQMGQEVILRCVPISNHLYFYWYRQILGQKVEFLVSFYNNEISEKSEIFDDQFSVERPDGSNFTLKIRSTKLEDSAMYFCASSTQGFSYNEQFFGPGTRLTVL.

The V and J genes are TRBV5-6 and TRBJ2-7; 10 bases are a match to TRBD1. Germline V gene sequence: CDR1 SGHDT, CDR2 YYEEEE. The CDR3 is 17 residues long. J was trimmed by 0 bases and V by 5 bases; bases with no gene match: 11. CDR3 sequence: CASRPGTGAISSYEQYF. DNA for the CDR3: TGTGCCAGCAGGCCCGGGACAGGGGCGATTAGCTCCTACGAGCAGTACTTC.